This T cell receptor beta chain came from a study of T cell responses to AZD1222 COVID-19 vaccine. Study as a whole: Pooled samples include second doses given at about 4 or 12 weeks.

Data came from immunoSEQ multiplex PCR; TCRdb stores just in-frame clones and leaves some out. The sample records 98,000 or so clones, roughly 92% being singletons. V was shortened by 6 bases and J by 6 bases, with 18 bases between the two germline ends. Germline V gives CDR1 LNHDA, CDR2 SQIVND (reference sequence). The CDR3 has 15 residues. The TCR originated in an adult in good health. The chain uses TRBV19 and TRBJ1-5; D is possibly TRBD1 (5 bases). The starting material was peripheral blood, obtained on day 0 of AZD1222 vaccination. The CDR3, as DNA: TGTGCCAGTAGCTCCAGGGTCCCTACGAGTCAGCCCCAGCATTTT. Protein sequence: CASSSRVPTSQPQHF.